These T cell receptor beta chains were read from a single sample in a study of blood T cell repertoires in COVID-19. This table comes from immunoSEQ multiplex PCR, and its TCRdb copy is limited to in-frame clones, with some not included. The table shows 150,000 or so clones, with over 75% occurring only once. Sequenced input: peripheral blood. Source of these receptors: a man between 70 and 80 years old who had recovered from COVID-19. Each CDR3 is given with its conserved first and last residue. The D gene is left open where the match is weak. The size field is filled for only some rows; it gives once, few, many or a size class.

CDR3: CASSLTGTGYGRPEAFF
DNA: TGTGCCAGCAGTTTAACCGGGACAGGTTACGGTCGGCCTGAAGCTTTCTTT
D: TRBD1
V: TRBV28
J: TRBJ1-1
size: -

CDR3: CASSPDSAGEKLFF
DNA: TGTGCCAGCAGCCCGGACAGTGCGGGTGAAAAACTGTTTTTT
D: -
V: TRBV11-2
J: TRBJ1-4
size: -

CDR3: CASSRRQGYQPQHF
DNA: TGTGCCAGCAGCCGGAGACAGGGCTATCAGCCCCAGCATTTT
D: TRBD1
V: TRBV6-5
J: TRBJ1-5
size: -

CDR3: CASSARQATNTEAFF
DNA: TGTGCCAGTAGTGCCCGACAGGCCACGAACACTGAAGCTTTCTTT
D: -
V: TRBV19
J: TRBJ1-1
size: few

CDR3: CASSTRASGLTGELFF
DNA: TGTGCCAGCAGCACCCGGGCTAGCGGATTGACCGGGGAGCTGTTTTTT
D: TRBD2
V: TRBV9
J: TRBJ2-2
size: -

CDR3: CASSVHLRTPTNEQFF
DNA: TGTGCCAGCAGTGTTCACCTTCGAACCCCTACCAATGAGCAGTTCTTC
D: -
V: TRBV6-1
J: TRBJ2-1
size: -

CDR3: CASSPEAGVYEQYF
DNA: TGTGCCAGCAGCCCAGAGGCGGGAGTCTACGAGCAGTACTTC
D: TRBD2
V: TRBV7-2
J: TRBJ2-7
size: once

CDR3: CASRDRGSAYTEAFF
DNA: TGTGCCAGCAGGGACAGGGGGTCGGCGTACACTGAAGCTTTCTTT
D: TRBD1
V: TRBV7-9
J: TRBJ1-1
size: -

CDR3: CASSISGSGNEQFF
DNA: TGTGCCAGTAGTATTAGCGGGAGTGGAAATGAGCAGTTCTTC
D: TRBD2
V: TRBV19
J: TRBJ2-1
size: -

CDR3: CASAVSGTTNTGELFF
DNA: TGTGCCAGCGCGGTTAGCGGTACTACGAACACCGGGGAGCTGTTTTTT
D: -
V: TRBV7-2
J: TRBJ2-2
size: few

CDR3: CSVEGGLAGVGEQFF
DNA: TGCAGCGTTGAAGGAGGACTAGCGGGAGTCGGTGAGCAGTTCTTC
D: TRBD2
V: TRBV29-1
J: TRBJ2-1
size: -

CDR3: CASSGSGTGVHEQYF
DNA: TGTGCCAGCAGTGGATCCGGGACAGGGGTCCACGAGCAGTACTTC
D: TRBD1
V: TRBV25-1
J: TRBJ2-7
size: -

CDR3: CASSSPGGGRDKNIQYF
DNA: TGTGCCAGCAGCTCCCCCGGCGGCGGGAGGGACAAAAACATTCAGTACTTC
D: TRBD2
V: TRBV11-3
J: TRBJ2-4
size: -

CDR3: CASSLGGTARMSGNTIYF
DNA: TGCGCCAGCAGCTTGGGTGGGACAGCCAGGATGTCTGGAAACACCATATATTTT
D: TRBD1
V: TRBV5-1
J: TRBJ1-3
size: -

CDR3: CASSKGVQVNISNQPQHF
DNA: TGTGCCAGCAGCAAAGGGGTTCAGGTTAACATTAGCAATCAGCCCCAGCATTTT
D: -
V: TRBV21-1
J: TRBJ1-5
size: -

CDR3: CASSVSLAGGTLSSTDTQYF
DNA: TGTGCCAGCAGCGTAAGTCTAGCGGGAGGGACCTTATCTAGCACAGATACGCAGTATTTT
D: TRBD2
V: TRBV9
J: TRBJ2-3
size: -

CDR3: CASEWNSQFNQPQHF
DNA: TGTGCCAGCGAGTGGAACAGTCAATTCAATCAGCCCCAGCATTTT
D: -
V: TRBV6-5
J: TRBJ1-5
size: -

CDR3: CASSVRGTATGELFF
DNA: TGTGCCAGCAGCGTAAGGGGAACGGCCACCGGGGAGCTGTTTTTT
D: -
V: TRBV9
J: TRBJ2-2
size: -

CDR3: CASSMRTEHGYTF
DNA: TGCGCCAGCAGCATGAGGACAGAGCATGGCTACACCTTC
D: -
V: TRBV5-1
J: TRBJ1-2
size: -

CDR3: CASSQPSGRQQFF
DNA: TGTGCCAGCAGCCAACCAAGCGGGAGACAGCAGTTCTTC
D: TRBD2
V: TRBV3-1/TRBV3-2
J: TRBJ2-1
size: -

CDR3: CATSRDLREGSTDTQYF
DNA: TGTGCCACCAGCAGAGATCTGCGGGAGGGAAGCACAGATACGCAGTATTTT
D: TRBD2
V: TRBV15
J: TRBJ2-3
size: -

CDR3: CASSLRWARGTGELFF
DNA: TGTGCCAGCAGTTTAAGATGGGCGAGGGGGACCGGGGAGCTGTTTTTT
D: -
V: TRBV27
J: TRBJ2-2
size: few

CDR3: CASLDSPSSYNEQFF
DNA: TGCGCCAGCCTGGACAGTCCGAGCTCCTACAATGAGCAGTTCTTC
D: -
V: TRBV4-1
J: TRBJ2-1
size: once